This T cell receptor (beta chain) was captured in a study of CD8 T cells in Susac syndrome. Regarding the study as a whole: By the study's own acknowledgment, its TCR sequencing and HLA analysis included relatively few individuals.

From blood CD8+ and CD4+ T cells, the TCR beta chain was sequenced. With random hexamers, reverse transcription was performed on 0.5 to 1 ug of RNA. It was immunoSEQ multiplex PCR that amplified TCR beta CDR3 across 54 Vbeta and 13 Jbeta. TCRdb reprocessed the immunoSEQ multiplex PCR reads with MiXCR, giving one entry per CDR3 protein. The sample records around 230,000 distinct CDR3 sequences, approximately 95% being singletons. The V end lost 3 bases, the J end lost 4 bases, and 10 bases lay between the germline ends. The CDR3 sequence is 13 residues long. Notes on this clonotype: Its antigen is unidentified.

The source of this sequence is a human donor with multiple sclerosis. Source material: CD4+ T cells from PBMCs. The rearrangement joins TRBV12-3 or TRBV12-4 to TRBJ2-7, with D perhaps TRBD2 (6 bases). CDR3 in DNA: TGTGCCAGCAGTTTTGGGGGGTTATACGAGCAGTACTTC. Translation: CASSFGGLYEQYF.